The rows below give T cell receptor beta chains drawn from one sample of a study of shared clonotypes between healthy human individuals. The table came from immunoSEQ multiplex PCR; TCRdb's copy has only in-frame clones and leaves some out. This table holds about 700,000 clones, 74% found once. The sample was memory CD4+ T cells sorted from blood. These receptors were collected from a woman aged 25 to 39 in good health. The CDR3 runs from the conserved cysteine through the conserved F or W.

CASSPAGTGLYEQYF	TRBV6-5	TRBJ2-7
CASRLTGQGYNEQFF	TRBV4-2	TRBJ2-1
CSVGQGVEAFF	TRBV29-1	TRBJ1-1
CASSEWSGRSYEQYF	TRBV6-1	TRBJ2-7
CASAPLPGQALLSTGELFF	TRBV5-1	TRBJ2-2
CASSLSSGTGTYEQYF	TRBV11-2	TRBJ2-7
CASSPYLNNEQFF	TRBV6-4	TRBJ2-1
CSVEDQRDRGTKKLFF	TRBV29-1	TRBJ1-4
CASSPALSGSLGEQFF	TRBV27	TRBJ2-1
CASSIGWRGVDTEAFF	TRBV19	TRBJ1-1
CASSRGQLQYSGNTIYF	TRBV19	TRBJ1-3
CASGSNSGNTIYF	TRBV10-1	TRBJ1-3
CASRPGQSTDTQYF	TRBV5-1	TRBJ2-3
CASRATSGSSGELFF	TRBV2	TRBJ2-2
CASSPGLGGYAQPQHF	TRBV23-1	TRBJ1-5
CASSPSLAGLGGELFF	TRBV5-1	TRBJ2-2
CASSLRDANEKLFF	TRBV7-9	TRBJ1-4
CASRDYTYEQYF	TRBV27	-
CASKSAADTQYF	TRBV5-1	TRBJ2-3
CASRGPPGQGYGYTF	TRBV28	TRBJ1-2
CASSPDPYNEQFF	TRBV11-3	TRBJ2-1
CASSETGFGYTF	TRBV25-1	TRBJ1-2
CASSRGQGSYEQYF	TRBV5-6	TRBJ2-7
CASSLAGENDEQYF	TRBV11-2	TRBJ2-7
CASSPTAGVGYEAFF	TRBV18	TRBJ1-1
CASNDRRAGERYGYTF	TRBV19	TRBJ1-2
CASSVAGGNTDTQYF	TRBV9	TRBJ2-3
CASSIDPSGSSYEQYF	TRBV19	TRBJ2-7
CASRDRTTQTTYEQYF	TRBV11-2	TRBJ2-7
CASTLTPREGKNIQYF	TRBV2	TRBJ2-4
CASSDTGGPYGYTF	TRBV10-2	TRBJ1-2
CAWSVTDSGNTIYF	TRBV30	TRBJ1-3
CASSSDRGTEAFF	TRBV5-1	TRBJ1-1
CASSQGGRDYNEQFF	TRBV4-1	TRBJ2-1
CASSLLTRRLADNEQFF	TRBV28	TRBJ2-1
CASSIRGTSNQPQHF	TRBV2	TRBJ1-5
CASHRGAESTDTQYF	TRBV6-5	TRBJ2-3
CASSTGGTGRNTEAFF	TRBV19	TRBJ1-1
CSARRDSRESQETQYF	TRBV29-1	TRBJ2-5
CASSWTGREQYF	TRBV5-5	TRBJ2-7
CATDGPYSNQPQHF	TRBV6-1	TRBJ1-5
CASSFRDRGGTIYF	TRBV5-5	TRBJ1-3
CASSLVRRVSGTRHNEQFF	TRBV28	TRBJ2-1
CASSGLAGGGNIQYF	TRBV2	TRBJ2-4
CASSWVGVVPGELFF	TRBV5-4	TRBJ2-2
CASSEGAGSPFF	TRBV2	TRBJ2-1
CSVKQGDEKLFF	TRBV29-1	TRBJ1-4
CASSYSGRMRNEQFF	TRBV7-2	TRBJ2-1
CATSGGQGRGGYTF	TRBV15	TRBJ1-2